This T cell receptor (beta chain) was profiled in a study of OX40 agonist ivuxolimab in advanced cancers. The CDR3 sequence is 11 residues long. Germline loops: CDR1 DFQATT, CDR2 SNEGSKA (reference sequence). The method was immunoSEQ multiplex PCR; TCRdb's version includes in-frame clones alone and lacks a portion of them. The sample includes 45,000 to 55,000 clones, roughly 80% of them seen just once. The source is an adult with an advanced solid tumor such as melanoma, head and neck, liver or kidney cancer. The V call is TRBV20-1, the J call TRBJ1-1; no firm D call. The material was CD4+ or CD8+ T cells sorted from blood, obtained in a trial of the OX40 agonist ivuxolimab. The CDR3 DNA sequence: TGCAGCCAAATAAAGAACACTGAAGCTTTCTTT. Translating it yields CSQIKNTEAFF.